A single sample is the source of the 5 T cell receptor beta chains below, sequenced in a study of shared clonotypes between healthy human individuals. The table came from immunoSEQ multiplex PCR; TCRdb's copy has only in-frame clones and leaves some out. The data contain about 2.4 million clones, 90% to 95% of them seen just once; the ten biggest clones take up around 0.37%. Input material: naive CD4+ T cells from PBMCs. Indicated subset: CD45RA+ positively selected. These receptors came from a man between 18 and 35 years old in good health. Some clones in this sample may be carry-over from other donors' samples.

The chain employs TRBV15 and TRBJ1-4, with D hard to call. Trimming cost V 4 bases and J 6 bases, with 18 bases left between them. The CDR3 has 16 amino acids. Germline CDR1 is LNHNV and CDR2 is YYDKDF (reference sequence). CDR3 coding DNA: TGTGCCACCAGCACCAATTCCCGACGGCCAGATGAAAAACTGTTTTTT. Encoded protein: CATSTNSRRPDEKLFF.

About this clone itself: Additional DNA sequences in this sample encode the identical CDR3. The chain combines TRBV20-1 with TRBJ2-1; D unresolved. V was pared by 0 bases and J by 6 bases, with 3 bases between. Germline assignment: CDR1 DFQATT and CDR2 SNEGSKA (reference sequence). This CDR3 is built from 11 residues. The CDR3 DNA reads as TGCAGTGCTAGAGATTTCAATGAGCAGTTCTTC. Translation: CSARDFNEQFF.

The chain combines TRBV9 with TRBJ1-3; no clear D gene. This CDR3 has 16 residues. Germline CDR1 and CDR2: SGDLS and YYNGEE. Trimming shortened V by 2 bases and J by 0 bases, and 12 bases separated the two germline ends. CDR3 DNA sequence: TGTGCCAGCAGCGTTAAGGACGTAAACTCTGGAAACACCATATATTTT. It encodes CASSVKDVNSGNTIYF.

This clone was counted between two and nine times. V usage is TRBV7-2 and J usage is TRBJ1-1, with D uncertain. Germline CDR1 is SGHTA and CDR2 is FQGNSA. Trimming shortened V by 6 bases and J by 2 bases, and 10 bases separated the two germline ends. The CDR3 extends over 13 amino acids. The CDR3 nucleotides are TGTGCCAGCAGAAGTCAACCCAACACTGAAGCTTTCTTT. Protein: CASRSQPNTEAFF. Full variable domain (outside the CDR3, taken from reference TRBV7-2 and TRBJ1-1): GAGVSQSPSNKVTEKGKDVELRCDPISGHTALYWYRQSLGQGLEFLIYFQGNSAPDKSGLPSDRFSAERTGGSVSTLTIQRTQQEDSAVYLCASRSQPNTEAFFGQGTRLTVV.

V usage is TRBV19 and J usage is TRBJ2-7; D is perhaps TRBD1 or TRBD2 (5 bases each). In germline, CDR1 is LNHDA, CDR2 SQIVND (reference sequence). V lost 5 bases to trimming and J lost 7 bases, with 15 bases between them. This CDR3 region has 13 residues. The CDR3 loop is CASSSQGASEQYF. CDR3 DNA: TGTGCCAGTAGTTCCCAGGGAGCTAGTGAGCAGTACTTC.